This is a list of T cell receptor beta chains from one sample in a study of T cells in Graves' hyperthyroidism and ophthalmopathy. In TCRdb, the multiplex PCR reads were re-called with MiXCR into one record per CDR3 protein. The repertoire holds more than 600,000 distinct CDR3 sequences, with approximately 16% as singletons. What was sequenced was blood. Receptors originate from a man aged 18 to 30 with Graves' hyperthyroidism. Both conserved end residues are part of each CDR3. Fields, in order: clone size, J gene, D gene, V gene, CDR3 protein, CDR3 DNA. D genes are given only for firm matches. Some rows have no size entry. The others give once, few or many, or a class for an expanded clone.

abundance: many; j_gene: TRBJ1-1; d_gene: TRBD1; v_gene: TRBV7-3; CDR3aa: CASSLGGRGLRTEAFF; CDR3nt: TGTGCCAGCAGCTTAGGTGGCAGGGGGCTTCGTACTGAAGCTTTCTTT
abundance: -; j_gene: TRBJ1-5; d_gene: -; v_gene: TRBV29-1; CDR3aa: CSARNSGQPQHF; CDR3nt: TGCAGCGCGAGGAACTCCGGTCAGCCCCAGCATTTT
abundance: many; j_gene: TRBJ1-2; d_gene: -; v_gene: TRBV28; CDR3aa: CASSFESFYGYTF; CDR3nt: TGTGCCAGCAGTTTTGAGAGTTTCTATGGCTACACCTTC
abundance: -; j_gene: TRBJ2-1; d_gene: TRBD2; v_gene: TRBV28; CDR3aa: CASSPPTGSGSSYNEQFF; CDR3nt: TGTGCCAGCAGTCCCCCGACGGGTAGCGGGAGCTCCTACAATGAGCAGTTCTTC
abundance: few; j_gene: TRBJ2-1; d_gene: TRBD2; v_gene: TRBV20-1; CDR3aa: CSAKGEVAGVYEQFF; CDR3nt: TGCAGTGCTAAGGGGGAGGTAGCGGGAGTTTATGAGCAGTTCTTC
abundance: -; j_gene: TRBJ2-7; d_gene: -; v_gene: TRBV7-2; CDR3aa: CASSSINDEQYF; CDR3nt: TGTGCCAGCAGCTCGATAAACGACGAGCAGTACTTC
abundance: -; j_gene: TRBJ2-7; d_gene: -; v_gene: TRBV25-1; CDR3aa: CASSFQGKGYEQYF; CDR3nt: TGTGCCAGCAGTTTCCAGGGGAAGGGCTACGAGCAGTACTTC
abundance: few; j_gene: TRBJ2-2; d_gene: TRBD2; v_gene: TRBV20-1; CDR3aa: CSAPSSTSGTGELFF; CDR3nt: TGCAGTGCTCCCTCCTCGACTAGCGGCACCGGGGAGCTGTTTTTT
abundance: -; j_gene: TRBJ2-5; d_gene: TRBD2; v_gene: TRBV3-1; CDR3aa: CASSPSSGSYQETQYF; CDR3nt: TGTGCCAGCAGCCCTTCTAGCGGGAGTTACCAAGAGACCCAGTACTTC
abundance: -; j_gene: TRBJ2-2; d_gene: -; v_gene: TRBV24-1; CDR3aa: CATSRRKGSTGELFF; CDR3nt: TGTGCCACCAGTCGGCGGAAAGGTAGCACCGGGGAGCTGTTTTTT
abundance: many; j_gene: TRBJ2-5; d_gene: TRBD1; v_gene: TRBV18; CDR3aa: CASSPQQGVETQYF; CDR3nt: TGTGCCAGCTCACCGCAACAGGGGGTAGAGACCCAGTACTTC
abundance: many; j_gene: TRBJ1-5; d_gene: -; v_gene: TRBV28; CDR3aa: CASTPIGMDNQPQHF; CDR3nt: TGTGCCAGCACACCCATCGGGATGGACAATCAGCCCCAGCATTTT
abundance: many; j_gene: TRBJ2-7; d_gene: -; v_gene: TRBV6-6; CDR3aa: CASSYSDNSYEQYF; CDR3nt: TGTGCCAGCAGTTACTCGGACAACTCCTACGAGCAGTACTTC
abundance: -; j_gene: TRBJ2-1; d_gene: -; v_gene: TRBV10-3; CDR3aa: CAISGPGSSYNEQFF; CDR3nt: TGTGCCATCAGTGGGCCTGGGAGCTCCTACAATGAGCAGTTCTTC
abundance: -; j_gene: TRBJ2-1; d_gene: -; v_gene: TRBV10-1; CDR3aa: CASSDRREQFF; CDR3nt: TGCGCCAGCAGTGACCGCCGAGAGCAGTTCTTC
abundance: -; j_gene: TRBJ1-1; d_gene: -; v_gene: TRBV2; CDR3aa: CASTQGRHTEAFF; CDR3nt: TGTGCCAGCACACAGGGTCGACACACTGAAGCTTTCTTT
abundance: -; j_gene: TRBJ2-3; d_gene: TRBD2; v_gene: TRBV5-4; CDR3aa: CASSLGTAGGPADTQYF; CDR3nt: TGTGCCAGCAGCTTGGGAACAGCGGGAGGGCCAGCAGATACGCAGTATTTT
abundance: -; j_gene: TRBJ2-7; d_gene: -; v_gene: TRBV4-1; CDR3aa: CASSQEWRGGYEQYF; CDR3nt: TGCGCCAGCAGCCAAGAATGGAGGGGAGGATACGAGCAGTACTTC
abundance: -; j_gene: TRBJ2-1; d_gene: -; v_gene: TRBV19; CDR3aa: CASSIGQNNEQFF; CDR3nt: TGTGCCAGTAGTATCGGGCAGAACAATGAGCAGTTCTTC
abundance: few; j_gene: TRBJ1-1; d_gene: -; v_gene: TRBV9; CDR3aa: CASSVLSDPDSEAFF; CDR3nt: TGTGCCAGCAGCGTCTTATCGGACCCAGATTCTGAAGCTTTCTTT
abundance: few; j_gene: TRBJ2-7; d_gene: TRBD1; v_gene: TRBV6-6; CDR3aa: CASSYRTGSSYEQYF; CDR3nt: TGTGCCAGCAGTTACCGGACAGGGAGTTCCTACGAGCAGTACTTC
abundance: many; j_gene: TRBJ2-5; d_gene: TRBD2; v_gene: TRBV20-1; CDR3aa: CSAPLAGGWEKETQYF; CDR3nt: TGCAGTGCTCCACTAGCGGGAGGCTGGGAGAAAGAGACCCAGTACTTC
abundance: many; j_gene: TRBJ2-7; d_gene: -; v_gene: TRBV20-1; CDR3aa: CSARPSGTPQQYF; CDR3nt: TGCAGTGCTAGACCTTCGGGTACCCCTCAGCAGTACTTC
abundance: -; j_gene: TRBJ2-2; d_gene: -; v_gene: TRBV7-3; CDR3aa: CASSLWATGELFF; CDR3nt: TGTGCCAGCAGCTTATGGGCAACCGGGGAGCTGTTTTTT
abundance: many; j_gene: TRBJ2-5; d_gene: -; v_gene: TRBV11-2; CDR3aa: CASSLVEGSQYF; CDR3nt: TGTGCCAGCAGCTTAGTGGAGGGGAGCCAGTACTTC
abundance: -; j_gene: TRBJ2-1; d_gene: -; v_gene: TRBV9; CDR3aa: CASSVGASALDEQFF; CDR3nt: TGTGCCAGCAGCGTAGGGGCTAGCGCTTTGGATGAGCAGTTCTTC
abundance: many; j_gene: TRBJ2-1; d_gene: -; v_gene: TRBV5-1; CDR3aa: CASSFPSSYNEQFF; CDR3nt: TGTGCCAGCAGTTTTCCGAGCTCCTACAATGAGCAGTTCTTC
abundance: many; j_gene: TRBJ1-2; d_gene: -; v_gene: TRBV28; CDR3aa: CASSSHKGYTF; CDR3nt: TGTGCCAGCAGTTCCCATAAGGGCTACACCTTC
abundance: many; j_gene: TRBJ1-4; d_gene: -; v_gene: TRBV28; CDR3aa: CASSLVGRNEKLFF; CDR3nt: TGTGCCAGCAGTTTGGTCGGGAGGAATGAAAAACTGTTTTTT
abundance: once; j_gene: TRBJ2-1; d_gene: TRBD2; v_gene: TRBV20-1; CDR3aa: CSANPLGLAAYNEQFF; CDR3nt: TGCAGTGCGAATCCCCTTGGACTAGCTGCCTACAATGAGCAGTTCTTC
abundance: -; j_gene: TRBJ2-6; d_gene: -; v_gene: TRBV5-1; CDR3aa: CASSPIVGANVLTF; CDR3nt: TGCGCCAGCAGTCCAATCGTTGGGGCCAACGTCCTGACTTTC
abundance: -; j_gene: TRBJ2-3; d_gene: TRBD2; v_gene: TRBV6-2/TRBV6-3; CDR3aa: CASKGTSGGLATDTQYF; CDR3nt: TGTGCCAGCAAAGGGACTAGCGGTGGTCTAGCAACAGATACGCAGTATTTT
abundance: many; j_gene: TRBJ1-5; d_gene: -; v_gene: TRBV30; CDR3aa: CAWSVPGGYSNQPQHF; CDR3nt: TGTGCCTGGAGTGTACCGGGGGGGTATAGCAATCAGCCCCAGCATTTT
abundance: -; j_gene: TRBJ2-2; d_gene: TRBD2; v_gene: TRBV20-1; CDR3aa: CSARGLADPFTGELFF; CDR3nt: TGCAGTGCTAGAGGACTAGCGGACCCTTTCACCGGGGAGCTGTTTTTT
abundance: many; j_gene: TRBJ2-7; d_gene: TRBD1; v_gene: TRBV29-1; CDR3aa: CSVPGQAHYEQYF; CDR3nt: TGCAGCGTCCCCGGACAGGCCCACTACGAGCAGTACTTC
abundance: -; j_gene: TRBJ1-2; d_gene: TRBD1; v_gene: TRBV27; CDR3aa: CASSIAGQGVHGYTF; CDR3nt: TGTGCCAGCAGTATAGCGGGACAGGGGGTACATGGCTACACCTTC
abundance: -; j_gene: TRBJ2-5; d_gene: -; v_gene: TRBV20-1; CDR3aa: CSAISNREGETQYF; CDR3nt: TGCAGTGCTATCTCGAACAGGGAAGGAGAGACCCAGTACTTC
abundance: -; j_gene: TRBJ2-2; d_gene: -; v_gene: TRBV4-1; CDR3aa: CASSQTKNTGELFF; CDR3nt: TGCGCCAGCAGCCAAACCAAAAACACCGGGGAGCTGTTTTTT
abundance: -; j_gene: TRBJ1-4; d_gene: -; v_gene: TRBV13; CDR3aa: CASSFPTENGVELFF; CDR3nt: TGTGCCAGCAGCTTCCCAACGGAAAATGGTGTTGAACTGTTTTTT
abundance: many; j_gene: TRBJ1-1; d_gene: -; v_gene: TRBV3-1; CDR3aa: CASRQTLSDPEAFF; CDR3nt: TGTGCCAGCAGGCAGACTCTTTCAGACCCTGAAGCTTTCTTT
abundance: -; j_gene: TRBJ2-1; d_gene: TRBD1; v_gene: TRBV15; CDR3aa: CATSRPGQGNNEQFF; CDR3nt: TGTGCCACCAGCAGACCGGGACAGGGGAACAATGAGCAGTTCTTC
abundance: -; j_gene: TRBJ2-7; d_gene: TRBD2; v_gene: TRBV2; CDR3aa: CASILGGSLDYVQYF; CDR3nt: TGTGCCAGCATTCTCGGGGGGAGTTTGGACTACGTGCAGTACTTC
abundance: many; j_gene: TRBJ2-5; d_gene: -; v_gene: TRBV7-2; CDR3aa: CASSLVREQETQYF; CDR3nt: TGTGCCAGCAGCTTAGTTCGCGAACAAGAGACCCAGTACTTC
abundance: few; j_gene: TRBJ2-5; d_gene: TRBD2; v_gene: TRBV5-1; CDR3aa: CASSLALAGVRETQYF; CDR3nt: TGCGCCAGCAGCTTGGCTCTAGCGGGAGTACGAGAGACCCAGTACTTC
abundance: -; j_gene: TRBJ1-5; d_gene: -; v_gene: TRBV7-6; CDR3aa: CASSLEAGKRNQPQHF; CDR3nt: TGTGCCAGCAGCTTAGAAGCTGGGAAGCGGAATCAGCCCCAGCATTTT
abundance: -; j_gene: TRBJ2-3; d_gene: -; v_gene: TRBV2; CDR3aa: CASMSTAARGGADTQYF; CDR3nt: TGTGCCAGCATGTCTACAGCGGCCAGGGGGGGGGCGGATACGCAGTATTTT
abundance: many; j_gene: TRBJ2-7; d_gene: -; v_gene: TRBV30; CDR3aa: CAWSVSRLYEQYF; CDR3nt: TGTGCCTGGAGTGTAAGTCGACTGTACGAGCAGTACTTC
abundance: few; j_gene: TRBJ1-2; d_gene: -; v_gene: TRBV19; CDR3aa: CASSTPPGKRETNYGYTF; CDR3nt: TGTGCCAGTAGTACCCCCCCTGGGAAGAGGGAAACTAACTATGGCTACACCTTC
abundance: many; j_gene: TRBJ2-5; d_gene: TRBD2; v_gene: TRBV11-2; CDR3aa: CASSLNSGSPKETQYF; CDR3nt: TGTGCCAGCAGCTTAAATAGCGGGAGTCCCAAAGAGACCCAGTACTTC
abundance: many; j_gene: TRBJ1-1; d_gene: -; v_gene: TRBV29-1; CDR3aa: CSVESQGNTEAFF; CDR3nt: TGCAGCGTTGAATCACAGGGGAACACTGAAGCTTTCTTT
abundance: many; j_gene: TRBJ1-4; d_gene: -; v_gene: TRBV11-2; CDR3aa: CASSLAGATNEKLFF; CDR3nt: TGTGCCAGCAGCTTAGCTGGCGCAACTAATGAAAAACTGTTTTTT
abundance: many; j_gene: TRBJ2-5; d_gene: TRBD1; v_gene: TRBV28; CDR3aa: CASSLPRTGQETQYF; CDR3nt: TGTGCCAGCAGTCTCCCCAGGACAGGACAAGAGACCCAGTACTTC
abundance: -; j_gene: TRBJ2-7; d_gene: TRBD1; v_gene: TRBV25-1; CDR3aa: CASRRQGYYEQYF; CDR3nt: TGTGCCAGCAGACGACAGGGATACTACGAGCAGTACTTC
abundance: many; j_gene: TRBJ1-1; d_gene: TRBD1; v_gene: TRBV27; CDR3aa: CASSLQGGTTEAFF; CDR3nt: TGTGCCAGCAGTTTACAGGGGGGCACCACTGAAGCTTTCTTT
abundance: few; j_gene: TRBJ1-5; d_gene: -; v_gene: TRBV7-8; CDR3aa: CASSSVDSLNQPQHF; CDR3nt: TGTGCCAGCAGCTCCGTGGACAGCCTAAATCAGCCCCAGCATTTT
abundance: many; j_gene: TRBJ2-3; d_gene: -; v_gene: TRBV12-3/TRBV12-4; CDR3aa: CASSEVSGTDTQYF; CDR3nt: TGTGCCAGCTCCGAGGTCAGCGGCACAGATACGCAGTATTTT